This T cell receptor (beta chain) was captured by sequencing in a study of long-term antiretroviral therapy in people with HIV. Trimming removed 6 bases at V and 4 bases at J, with 14 bases between. This CDR3 has 14 amino acids. Germline CDR1 is SEHNR and CDR2 is FQNEAQ (reference sequence). Running of the v3.0 immunoSEQ assay took place at survey level. Repertoires were generated with immunoSEQ multiplex PCR, while TCRdb's copy carries only in-frame clones and drops some. The table lists about 48,000 clones, around four fifths of them singletons. This clone was recorded once. This clonotype originated in a woman aged 18-29 years with HIV. The rearrangement links TRBV7-9 to TRBJ2-3; D is ambiguous. The sequenced sample was unsorted PBMCs, obtained 0.8 years after starting antiretroviral therapy. The CDR3 bases are TGTGCCAGCAGTATCCTAGGACGTTCAGATACGCAGTATTTT. Protein: CASSILGRSDTQYF.